Below, 20 T cell receptor beta chains from the same sample are listed, as sequenced in a study of T cells in Graves' hyperthyroidism and ophthalmopathy. There were TCR beta CDR3 regions amplified from RNA transcripts. The primer set for the first-round RT-PCR of the TCR CDR3 was HTBI. TCRdb reprocessed the multiplex PCR reads via MiXCR and lists one record per CDR3 protein. The sample lists 700,000 or so distinct CDR3 sequences; 15% to 20% were seen once. Sequencing input: blood. Receptors were obtained from a man aged 18 to 30 with Graves' hyperthyroidism.

The V gene is TRBV29-1, the J gene TRBJ2-5; possibly TRBD2 for D (5 bases). The V end lost 4 bases, the J end lost 7 bases, and 16 bases lay between the germline ends. The CDR3 contains 13 residues. Germline V CDR1 and CDR2: SQVTM, ANQGSEA. This CDR3 reads CSVGGKRTGTQYF. CDR3 nucleotide sequence: TGCAGCGTTGGAGGGAAGCGGACTGGGACCCAGTACTTC.

This chain joins TRBV4-3 and TRBJ1-1; D gene ambiguous. The CDR3 spans 16 residues. Germline V gene lookup returns CDR1 LGHNA and CDR2 YSLEER. V was pared by 0 bases and J by 5 bases, with 16 bases between. The CDR3 region is CASSQDRGGLVTEAFF. The DNA for the CDR3 is TGCGCCAGCAGCCAAGATCGAGGAGGACTGGTTACTGAAGCTTTCTTT.

The chain employs TRBV19 and TRBJ2-6; D gene ambiguous. The CDR3 covers 14 residues. Germline V lookup: CDR1 LNHDA, CDR2 SQIVND (reference sequence). The V gene lost 7 bases and the J gene lost 0 bases, with 7 bases spanning the gap. CDR3 region: CASTIYSGANVLTF. The CDR3 nucleotides read TGTGCCAGTACCATCTACTCTGGGGCCAACGTCCTGACTTTC.

The sample holds many counts of this clonotype. The V gene is TRBV7-2, the J gene TRBJ1-1; TRBD1 agrees at 8 bases. Germline V gene lookup returns CDR1 SGHTA and CDR2 FQGNSA. This CDR3 comprises 14 residues. The junction had 5 bases not matched to a gene; V was cut back by 3 bases and J by 5 bases. The CDR3 is CASSFQGARTEAFF. The CDR3 nucleotides are TGTGCCAGCAGCTTCCAGGGGGCGCGGACTGAAGCTTTCTTT.

The V gene is TRBV12-3 or TRBV12-4, the J gene TRBJ2-7, with 11 nucleotides matching TRBD1. Trimming at V came to 5 bases and at J to 2 bases, leaving 2 bases not matched to a gene. CDR3 length: 14 amino acids. The CDR3 reads CASSRTGGPYEQYF. In DNA, the CDR3 is TGTGCCAGCAGTCGGACAGGGGGCCCCTACGAGCAGTACTTC.

The chain has TRBV6-1 and TRBJ1-2; D is unclear. Germline V lookup: CDR1 MNHNS, CDR2 SASEGT. This CDR3 spans 13 amino acids. V gave up 5 bases and J gave up 3 bases, with 10 bases separating them. The CDR3 DNA follows: TGTGCCAGCAGTCCCGACGGATACTATGGCTACACCTTC. Protein: CASSPDGYYGYTF.

Ten or more counts support this clonotype. The chain recombines TRBV13 with TRBJ2-7; 8 nucleotides match TRBD1. This CDR3 region has 15 residues. Germline loops: CDR1 PRHDT, CDR2 FYEKMQ (reference sequence). With 5 bases clipped from V and 1 base from J, the junction kept 7 bases outside the gene matches. The CDR3, as DNA: TGTGCCAGCAGCCCCAGGGGGCCAGCGTCCTACGAGCAGTACTTC. Translation gives CASSPRGPASYEQYF.

The V and J genes are TRBV29-1 and TRBJ2-1, with 7 nucleotides matching TRBD2. Germline loops: CDR1 SQVTM, CDR2 ANQGSEA. The ends lost 2 bases at V and 4 bases at J; junction bases unmatched: 2. The CDR3 has 13 amino acids. The CDR3 protein is CSVELAVYNEQFF. In DNA form, the CDR3 reads TGCAGCGTTGAACTAGCGGTTTACAATGAGCAGTTCTTC.

V gene TRBV28 combines with J gene TRBJ2-3, with 8 bases that match TRBD2. The CDR3 spans 17 residues. Looked up from germline, CDR1 is MDHEN and CDR2 is SYDVKM. The J segment lost 4 bases and the V segment lost 2 bases, leaving 11 bases of the junction unmatched. CDR3 DNA: TGTGCCAGCAGTTTACAAGCTAGCGGGTTCCGGCCAGATACGCAGTATTTT. It translates to CASSLQASGFRPDTQYF.

This clonotype was recorded many times. The V and J genes are TRBV7-9 and TRBJ2-1; 9 nucleotides match TRBD2. Germline V gene lookup returns CDR1 SEHNR and CDR2 FQNEAQ (reference sequence). J gave up 6 bases and V 3 bases, and 6 bases lay outside the gene matches. The CDR3 covers 15 residues. The CDR3 region is CASSLAGGPINEQFF. The CDR3 bases are TGTGCCAGCAGCTTGGCGGGAGGGCCCATCAATGAGCAGTTCTTC.

As to this clonotype: With a much larger clone just one base away, this may be a read error. V is TRBV13 and J is TRBJ2-7, with TRBD1 identical over 8 bases. Germline CDR1 and CDR2: PRHDT and FYEKMQ (reference sequence). V trimming: 5 bases; J trimming: 6 bases; junction bases outside the gene matches: 9. This CDR3 is 14 amino acids long. CDR3 amino acids: CASSRGGTGGEQYF. DNA of the CDR3: TGTGCCAGCAGCAGAGGCGGTACAGGGGGCGAGCAGTACTTC.

This clonotype was picked up many times. The chain has TRBV7-9 and TRBJ2-7; TRBD2 matches 7 bases. Trimming took 4 bases from V and 0 from J; bases not matched to a gene: 15. Germline V gives CDR1 SEHNR, CDR2 FQNEAQ (reference sequence). The CDR3 extends over 18 amino acids. CDR3 coding DNA: TGTGCCAGCAGCTCCTTCGGGTTTCGAGCGGGATTCTCCTACGAGCAGTACTTC. This codes for CASSSFGFRAGFSYEQYF.

This clonotype was counted at least ten times. V is TRBV19 and J is TRBJ2-7; D call uncertain. This CDR3 comprises 15 residues. V lost 1 base to trimming and J lost 3 bases, with 13 bases between them. Germline CDR1 and CDR2: LNHDA and SQIVND (reference sequence). The CDR3 sequence is CASSIGNPSIYEQYF. The CDR3 nucleotides are TGTGCCAGTAGTATAGGAAACCCGTCAATCTACGAGCAGTACTTC.

This clonotype has at least ten counts. V is TRBV24-1 and J is TRBJ2-1, with unresolved D. V was cut by 5 bases and J by 7 bases, with 8 bases left in between. This CDR3 is built from 12 residues. CDR1 and CDR2 from the germline V gene are KGHDR and SFDVKD. The CDR3 is CATSGSRNEQFF. The CDR3 nucleotides are TGTGCCACCAGTGGGTCGCGGAATGAGCAGTTCTTC.

V usage is TRBV9 and J usage is TRBJ1-4; 9 positions match TRBD1. The length of the CDR3 is 15 residues. The trim removed 1 base at V and 7 bases at J, leaving 5 bases unmatched. Per germline, CDR1 SGDLS and CDR2 YYNGEE. This CDR3 is CASSVTGTGFEKLFF. The DNA for the CDR3 is TGTGCCAGCAGCGTAACGGGGACAGGGTTTGAAAAACTGTTTTTT.

A few counts support this clonotype. CDR3 residues: CASSATGQIYNEQFF. The CDR3, as DNA: TGTGCCAGCAGTGCAACGGGACAGATCTACAATGAGCAGTTCTTC. The chain recombines TRBV11-1 with TRBJ2-1; TRBD1 matches 7 bases. Unmatched junction bases numbered 8, after V lost 6 bases and J lost 3 bases. CDR1 is SGHAT and CDR2 is FQDESV in the germline V gene (reference sequence). There are 15 residues in the CDR3. The full variable domain, completed using reference TRBV11-1 and TRBJ2-1, is EAEVAQSPRYKITEKSQAVAFWCDPISGHATLYWYRQILGQGPELLVQFQDESVVDDSQLPKDRFSAERLKGVDSTLKIQPAELGDSAMYLCASSATGQIYNEQFFGPGTRLTVL.

This clonotype was observed a few times. The chain employs TRBV18 and TRBJ1-1; D gene uncertain. CDR3 length equals 15 residues. Germline loops: CDR1 KGHSH, CDR2 LQKENI. Deletions cut 3 bases from V and 7 bases from J, with 18 bases between. The CDR3: CASSPTSRRFGEAFF. The CDR3 DNA sequence: TGTGCCAGCTCACCGACGAGCCGCAGGTTTGGTGAAGCTTTCTTT.

This clonotype came up a few times. CDR3 nucleotide sequence: TGTGCCAGCAGCCCCACAGGGGGCGGCGACGAGCAGTACTTC. Amino acid sequence: CASSPTGGGDEQYF. The chain is built from TRBV28 and TRBJ2-7; 9 nucleotides match TRBD1. Germline V gene sequence: CDR1 MDHEN, CDR2 SYDVKM. This CDR3 is 14 amino acids long. V gave up 6 bases and J gave up 5 bases; unmatched junction bases: 8.

Ten or more counts support this clonotype. The chain couples TRBV29-1 to TRBJ2-1, with D tentatively TRBD2 (6 bases). V gave up 3 bases and J gave up 0 bases, with 21 bases separating them. The CDR3 sequence is 18 residues long. Germline CDR1 and CDR2: SQVTM and ANQGSEA. CDR3 DNA: TGCAGCGTTGAGGGAGGCACCCTCACCTCGAGCTCCTACAATGAGCAGTTCTTC. Protein: CSVEGGTLTSSSYNEQFF.

This clonotype was detected only a few times. V is TRBV6-1 and J is TRBJ2-2; 14 positions agree with TRBD2. This CDR3 is 17 amino acids long. J lost 7 bases, V lost 3 bases, and 7 bases had no gene match. Germline V gene data show CDR1 as MNHNS and CDR2 as SASEGT. The chain's CDR3 is CASSDPGLAGAGGELFF. The CDR3 DNA is TGTGCCAGCAGTGACCCGGGACTAGCGGGAGCTGGCGGGGAGCTGTTTTTT.